This T cell receptor (beta chain) is drawn from a study of Tregs in tolerant kidney transplant recipients. Study-level results: The small number of patients limits these findings pending further validation. Biological reproducibility was not directly addressed, but technical replication error appeared minimal. Tolerant patients' donor-specific Tregs expanded beyond overall Tregs, suggesting antigen-driven growth.

Measured with immunoSEQ multiplex PCR; TCRdb has only the in-frame clones, and not every one. The sample yields about 83,000 clones, 95% to 98% seen once. V lost 1 base to trimming and J lost 0 bases, with 15 bases between them. The CDR3 is made up of 17 amino acids. Germline CDR1 KGHSH, CDR2 LQKENI. Turning to this clone: What it recognizes is unknown.

This sequence originates from a human donor who received a combined kidney and bone marrow transplant. The rearrangement joins TRBV18 to TRBJ1-1, with TRBD1 as a possible D gene (5 bases). The source material was CD4+ T cells from blood, sampled before the transplant. CDR3 loop: CASSPRSGGYMNTEAFF. In DNA form, the CDR3 reads TGTGCCAGCTCACCACGTTCCGGGGGATATATGAACACTGAAGCTTTCTTT.